A selection of T cell receptor beta chains follows, all from one sample in a study of blood T cell repertoires in COVID-19. Some clones are missing from TCRdb's copy, which holds only in-frame ones; the method was immunoSEQ multiplex PCR. The table includes 260,000 or so clones, roughly 87% detected once. Sequencing used PBMCs or T cells enriched from blood (not recorded which). Receptors were obtained from a woman aged 25 to 45 with acute COVID-19. Both conserved end residues are part of each CDR3. Each record gives: D gene, J gene, V gene, clone size, CDR3 protein, CDR3 DNA. The D gene is left open where the match is weak. Clone size is shown for a subset of rows, as once, few, many or a class of expanded clone.

>-|TRBJ1-1|TRBV29-1|-
CSGAGSFEDTEAFF
TGCAGCGGTGCGGGGTCTTTTGAGGACACTGAAGCTTTCTTT
>TRBD1|TRBJ2-2|TRBV23-1|-
CASSRGTALTGELFF
TGCGCCAGCAGTCGGGGGACAGCCCTCACCGGGGAGCTGTTTTTT
>TRBD1|TRBJ1-5|TRBV27|-
CASGTGVRQPQHF
TGTGCCAGCGGGACAGGGGTCCGACAGCCCCAGCATTTT
>-|TRBJ1-6|TRBV28|once
CASTLGANSPLHF
TGTGCCAGCACCCTAGGGGCGAATTCACCCCTCCACTTT
>-|TRBJ1-5|TRBV5-1|-
CASSPDPGQSQPQHF
TGCGCCAGCAGCCCAGACCCAGGACAGAGCCAGCCCCAGCATTTT
>-|TRBJ1-2|TRBV2|-
CASSYDSPYGYTF
TGTGCCAGCTCCTATGACAGCCCCTATGGCTACACCTTC
>-|TRBJ1-1|TRBV3-1/TRBV3-2|-
CASSQEGAPGTEAFF
TGTGCCAGCAGCCAAGAGGGGGCACCGGGGACTGAAGCTTTCTTT
>-|TRBJ2-1|TRBV4-1|-
CASSQDSRGYNEQFF
TGCGCCAGCAGCCAAGATTCCCGGGGGTACAATGAGCAGTTCTTC
>TRBD1|TRBJ1-2|TRBV27|-
CASSLSRRQTGEHYGYTF
TGTGCCAGCAGTTTATCCCGAAGACAGACAGGGGAACACTATGGCTACACCTTC
>-|TRBJ2-5|TRBV18|-
CASSLPAGETQYF
TGTGCCAGCTCACTTCCTGCGGGAGAGACCCAGTACTTC
>TRBD1|TRBJ2-7|TRBV6-1|-
CASSEAGTGIYEQYF
TGTGCCAGCAGTGAAGCCGGGACAGGGATCTACGAGCAGTACTTC
>TRBD1|TRBJ1-2|TRBV3-1/TRBV3-2|-
CASSPQGAHGYTF
TGTGCCAGCAGCCCCCAGGGGGCTCATGGCTACACCTTC
>-|TRBJ1-2|TRBV6-2/TRBV6-3|-
CASSYPENYTF
TGTGCCAGCAGTTACCCGGAGAACTACACCTTC
>-|TRBJ1-1|TRBV25-1|-
CASSGAQAGTEAFF
TGTGCCAGCAGTGGTGCCCAGGCTGGGACTGAAGCTTTCTTT
>TRBD2|TRBJ2-1|TRBV5-1|-
CASSWTSGTSYNEQFF
TGCGCCAGCAGCTGGACTAGCGGCACCTCCTACAATGAGCAGTTCTTC
>-|TRBJ2-5|TRBV24-1|-
CATSDPTRETQYF
TGTGCCACCAGTGACCCGACACGAGAGACCCAGTACTTC
>-|TRBJ1-3|TRBV5-5|-
CASSLVPLTGFSGNTIYF
TGTGCCAGCAGCTTGGTTCCTCTGACAGGTTTCTCTGGAAACACCATATATTTT
>TRBD1|TRBJ1-4|TRBV5-8|-
CASSPRGQIEKLFF
TGTGCCAGCAGCCCAAGGGGGCAAATTGAAAAACTGTTTTTT
>TRBD1|TRBJ1-2|TRBV19|-
CATWDSLIYGYTF
TGTGCCACCTGGGACAGCCTAATCTATGGCTACACCTTC